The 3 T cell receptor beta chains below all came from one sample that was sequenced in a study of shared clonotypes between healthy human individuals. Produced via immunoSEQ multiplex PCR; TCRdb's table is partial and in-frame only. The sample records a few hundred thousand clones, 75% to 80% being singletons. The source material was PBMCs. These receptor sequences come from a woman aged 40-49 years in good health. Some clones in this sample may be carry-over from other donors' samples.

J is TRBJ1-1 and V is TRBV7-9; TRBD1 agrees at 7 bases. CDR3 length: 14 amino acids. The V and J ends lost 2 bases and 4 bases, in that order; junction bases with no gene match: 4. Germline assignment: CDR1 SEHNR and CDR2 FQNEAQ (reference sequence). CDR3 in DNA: TGTGCCAGCAGCTTAATTCCAGGGGGCACTGAAGCTTTCTTT. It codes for CASSLIPGGTEAFF.

The CDR3 bases are TGTGCCAGCAGCTTGGACGCGAGCTCCTACAATGAGCAGTTCTTC. Protein sequence: CASSLDASSYNEQFF. V and J are TRBV5-4 and TRBJ2-1; D gene unclear. V was cut by 0 bases and J by 0 bases, with 7 bases left in between. CDR3 length: 15 residues. Looked up from germline, CDR1 is SGHNT and CDR2 is YYREEE (reference sequence).

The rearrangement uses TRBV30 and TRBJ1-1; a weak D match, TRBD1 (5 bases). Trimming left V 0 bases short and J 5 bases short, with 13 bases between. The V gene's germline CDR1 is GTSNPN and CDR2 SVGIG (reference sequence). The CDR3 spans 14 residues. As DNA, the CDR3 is TGTGCCTGGAGTGTAATGGGGCATGGTACTGAAGCTTTCTTT. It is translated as CAWSVMGHGTEAFF.